Sequencing of this T cell receptor beta chain was carried out in a study of T-cell reconstitution after alpha-beta-depleted transplantation in children. Deletions cut 7 bases from V and 4 bases from J, with 11 bases between. The V gene's germline CDR1 is SNHLY and CDR2 FYNNEI. The CDR3 has 12 residues. This sample's TCRbeta library carried unique molecular identifier barcodes. Each CDR3 protein is one row after TCRdb ran MiXCR on the PCR reads. The sample carries almost 400,000 distinct CDR3 sequences, approximately 20% recorded once. The chain recombines TRBV2 with TRBJ2-7, with unresolved D. The receptor was isolated from a human donor who donated a stem cell graft to a child with acute myeloid leukemia. This material consisted of PBMCs from the stem cell graft donor, taken from the stem cell graft. The CDR3 region is CASKNNLYEQYF. CDR3 in DNA: TGTGCCAGCAAGAACAACCTTTACGAGCAGTACTTC.